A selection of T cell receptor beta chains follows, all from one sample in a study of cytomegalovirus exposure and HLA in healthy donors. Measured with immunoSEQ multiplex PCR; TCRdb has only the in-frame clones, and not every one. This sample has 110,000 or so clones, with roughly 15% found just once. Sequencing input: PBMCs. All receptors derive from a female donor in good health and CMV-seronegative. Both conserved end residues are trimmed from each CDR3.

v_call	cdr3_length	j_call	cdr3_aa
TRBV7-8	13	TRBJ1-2	ASSFQRGRNYGYT
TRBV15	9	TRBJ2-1	ATSVNNEQF
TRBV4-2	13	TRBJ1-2	ASRDTGVSNYGYT
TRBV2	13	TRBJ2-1	ASSDLDRYNNEQF
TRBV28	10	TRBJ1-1	ASWEQDTEAF
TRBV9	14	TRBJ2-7	ASSGRGLAGVYEQY
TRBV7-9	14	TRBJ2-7	ASSTDRSRWTYEQY
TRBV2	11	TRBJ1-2	ASTSGANYGYT
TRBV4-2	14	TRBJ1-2	ASSQTGTGVSYGYT
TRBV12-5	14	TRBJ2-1	ASGSILGPMNNEQF
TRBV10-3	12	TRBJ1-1	AIRAQGLGTEAF
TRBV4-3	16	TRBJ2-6	ASSPAPLTGTGANVLT
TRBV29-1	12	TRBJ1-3	SVWTGSAGNTIY
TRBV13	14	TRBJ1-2	ASSSTQGPLGDGYT
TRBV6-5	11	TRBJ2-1	ASTQSSYNEQF
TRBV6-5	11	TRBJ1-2	ASSTPQGGGYT
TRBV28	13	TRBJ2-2	ASRFSLSRTGELF
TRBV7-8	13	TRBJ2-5	ASSPMTGSPETQY
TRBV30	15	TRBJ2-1	AWSGPSGRGVYNEQF
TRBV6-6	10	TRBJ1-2	ASSLVVDGYT
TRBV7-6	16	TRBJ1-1	ASSLSRDRDLMNTEAF
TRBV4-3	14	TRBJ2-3	ASSQRTSGVTDTQY
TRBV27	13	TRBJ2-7	ASREFGTSNYEQY
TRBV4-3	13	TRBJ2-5	ASSSRGAGGETQY
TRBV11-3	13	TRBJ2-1	ASSPGAGASNEQF
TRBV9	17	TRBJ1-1	ASSSWWRGTVLMNTEAF
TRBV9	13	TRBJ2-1	ASSAQGVGGYEQF
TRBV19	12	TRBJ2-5	ASSVLAGVETQY
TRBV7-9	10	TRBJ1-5	ASSFEGQPQH
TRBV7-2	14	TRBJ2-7	ASSLHPSGGEGEQY
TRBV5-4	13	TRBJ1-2	ASSSWTGRNYGYT
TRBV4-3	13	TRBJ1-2	ASSQDRDRGDGYT
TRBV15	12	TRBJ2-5	ATSPGLAEETQY
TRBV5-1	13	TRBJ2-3	ASSDQRDGTDTQY
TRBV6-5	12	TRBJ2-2	ATSIAGRTGELF
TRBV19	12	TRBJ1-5	ASSGTGGVQPQH
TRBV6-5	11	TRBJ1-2	ASTPGGYYGYT
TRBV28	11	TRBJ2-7	ASSGTGRYEQY
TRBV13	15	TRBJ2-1	ASRKIGRTRFYNEQF
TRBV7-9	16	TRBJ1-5	ASSLSQDSSYSNQPQH
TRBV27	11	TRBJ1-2	ASSFTGDYGYT
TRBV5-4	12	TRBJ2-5	ASSKTGAQETQY
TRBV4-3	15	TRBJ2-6	ASSQQTMSSGANVLT
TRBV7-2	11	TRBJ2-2	ASSLVSGGELF
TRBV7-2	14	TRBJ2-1	ASSFRLAGGLNEQF
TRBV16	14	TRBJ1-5	ASSQWGGGAGQPQH
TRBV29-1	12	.	SVLGLADPYEQY
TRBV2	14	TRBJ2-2	ASSDSTGGNTGELF
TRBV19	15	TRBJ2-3	ASSPSTTGVITDTQY
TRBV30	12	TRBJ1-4	AWSVGTGHEKLF
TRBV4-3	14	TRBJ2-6	ASSQDDSSGANVLT
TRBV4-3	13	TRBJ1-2	ASSQRTGIKYGYT
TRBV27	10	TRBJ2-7	ASSLRPGEQY
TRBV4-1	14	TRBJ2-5	ASSQGAESGRETQY
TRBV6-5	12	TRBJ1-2	ASSYSNRANGYT
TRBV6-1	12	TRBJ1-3	ASSGQSSGNTIY
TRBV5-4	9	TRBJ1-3	ASSYREVIY
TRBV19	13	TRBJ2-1	ASSTTSGMYNEQF
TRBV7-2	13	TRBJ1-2	ASSSWDIGNYGYT
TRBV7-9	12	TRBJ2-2	ASSPPPGTGELF